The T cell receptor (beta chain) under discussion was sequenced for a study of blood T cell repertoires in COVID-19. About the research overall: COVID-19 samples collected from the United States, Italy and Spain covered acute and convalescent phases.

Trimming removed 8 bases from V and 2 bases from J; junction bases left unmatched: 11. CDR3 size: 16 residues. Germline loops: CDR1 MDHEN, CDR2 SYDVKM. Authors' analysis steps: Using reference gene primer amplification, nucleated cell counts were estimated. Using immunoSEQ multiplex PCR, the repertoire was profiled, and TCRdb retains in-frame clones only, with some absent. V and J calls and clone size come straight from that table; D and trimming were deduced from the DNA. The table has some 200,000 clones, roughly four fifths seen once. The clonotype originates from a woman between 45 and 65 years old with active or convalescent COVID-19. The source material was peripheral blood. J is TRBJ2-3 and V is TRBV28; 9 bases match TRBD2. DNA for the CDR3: TGTGCCAGCCGATCACGAGCGGGGGGAGTCACAGATACGCAGTATTTT. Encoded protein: CASRSRAGGVTDTQYF.